This T cell receptor beta chain was profiled in a study of blood T cells in healthy people across ages. Then a second PCR, running roughly 7 to 11 cycles, was carried out with a sample-barcoded 5' primer and a J-beta primer mix. TCRdb analysed the 5' RACE reads with MiXCR anew, one entry per CDR3 protein. The data contain approximately 1,000,000 distinct CDR3 sequences, roughly two fifths of them singletons. Trimming removed 4 bases at V and 6 bases at J, with 16 bases between. From germline, CDR1 is SGHTA and CDR2 FQGNSA. This CDR3 region has 15 residues. Sequenced sample: blood. The chain links TRBV7-2 to TRBJ1-5; a weak D match, TRBD1 (5 bases). The sequence came from a man aged 18 to 29 in good health. DNA for the CDR3: TGTGCCAGCAGCTCGACAGAGGAGGTTAGTCAGCCCCAGCATTTT. This gives the protein CASSSTEEVSQPQHF.